The subject of this entry is one T cell receptor beta chain. The data belong to a study of T cells in Graves' hyperthyroidism and ophthalmopathy. Using RNA transcripts as the source, TCR beta CDR3 regions were amplified. In the first-round RT-PCR of the TCR CDR3, the HTBI primer set was used. MiXCR, applied by TCRdb to the multiplex PCR reads, yields one record per CDR3 protein. The data hold more than 500,000 distinct CDR3 sequences, with 15% to 20% observed a single time. This TCR was recovered from a woman aged 25 to 39 with Graves' ophthalmopathy. The sequencing sample was made of blood.

CDR3 residues: CASSPTGVLAGAYEQYF. The CDR3 nucleotides read TGTGCCAGCAGCCCGACAGGGGTACTAGCGGGTGCCTACGAGCAGTACTTC. The rearrangement links TRBV7-2 to TRBJ2-7; tentatively, D is TRBD2 (9 bases). The V end was cut by 5 bases, the J end by 2 bases, with 22 bases between. The germline V gene has CDR1 SGHTA and CDR2 FQGNSA. CDR3 length: 17 amino acids.